This TCR beta chain was captured in a study of blood T cell repertoires in COVID-19. At the level of the study: COVID-19 samples, acute and convalescent, were from the United States, Italy and Spain. PBMCs, B-cell-depleted T cells, or T cells provided the cDNA or gDNA that made up the material.

With 10 bases clipped from V and 4 bases from J, the junction kept 3 bases outside the gene matches. The CDR3 consists of 13 residues. CDR1 and CDR2 from the germline V gene are SNHLY and FYNNEI. In the original analysis: Scientists estimated how many nucleated cells there were by amplifying reference gene primers. Libraries were prepared by immunoSEQ multiplex PCR; TCRdb keeps only in-frame clonotypes and omits some of them. V and J calls and clone size come straight from that table; D and trimming were deduced from the DNA. The data contain 50,000 to 65,000 clones, over 60% of them seen just once; the ten biggest clones take up 4.8%. Patients of the Seattle cohort, enrolled during active infection, were followed longitudinally.

The sequencing sample was made of peripheral blood. This chain uses TRBV2 with TRBJ2-7; TRBD2 aligns across 14 bases. The source is a woman in her sixties or seventies with COVID-19, enrolled during active disease. Here the CDR3 reads CATGTSGGYEQYF. CDR3 DNA: TGTGCCACCGGGACTAGCGGGGGTTACGAGCAGTACTTC.